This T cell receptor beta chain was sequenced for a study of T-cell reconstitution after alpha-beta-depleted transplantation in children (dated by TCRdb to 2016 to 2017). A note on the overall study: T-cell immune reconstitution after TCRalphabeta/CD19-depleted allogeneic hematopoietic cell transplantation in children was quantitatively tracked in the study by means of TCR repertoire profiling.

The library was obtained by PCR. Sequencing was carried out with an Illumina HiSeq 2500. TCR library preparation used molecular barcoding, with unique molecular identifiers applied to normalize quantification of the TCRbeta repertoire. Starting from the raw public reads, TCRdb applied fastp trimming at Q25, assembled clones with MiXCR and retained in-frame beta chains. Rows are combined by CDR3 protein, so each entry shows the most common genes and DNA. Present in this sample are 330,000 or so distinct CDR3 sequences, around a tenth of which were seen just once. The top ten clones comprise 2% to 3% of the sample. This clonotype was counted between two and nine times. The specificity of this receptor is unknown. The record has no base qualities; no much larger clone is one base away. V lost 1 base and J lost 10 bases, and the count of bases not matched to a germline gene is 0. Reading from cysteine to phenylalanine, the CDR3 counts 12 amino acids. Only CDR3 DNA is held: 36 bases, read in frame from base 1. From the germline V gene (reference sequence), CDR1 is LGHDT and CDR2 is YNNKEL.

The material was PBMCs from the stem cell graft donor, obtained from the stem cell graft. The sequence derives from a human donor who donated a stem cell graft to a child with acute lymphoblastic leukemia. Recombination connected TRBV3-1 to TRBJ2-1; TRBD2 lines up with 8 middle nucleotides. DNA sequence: TGTGCCAGCAGCCAAGGACTAGCGGAGCAGTTCTTC. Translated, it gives CASSQGLAEQFF.